This T cell receptor beta chain came from a study of blood T cell repertoires in COVID-19. Study-wide context: Specimens from acute and convalescent COVID-19 originated in the United States, Italy and Spain. PBMCs, B-cell-depleted T cells, or T cells provided the cDNA or gDNA that made up the material.

Trimming took off 3 bases at V and 2 bases at J, with 8 bases between the two ends. The CDR3 has 14 residues. Germline CDR1 reads SNHLY; CDR2 reads FYNNEI. Methods used by the authors: Reference gene primer amplification in the assay estimated nucleated cell counts. Sequenced by immunoSEQ multiplex PCR; TCRdb stores in-frame clones only, minus some. That table furnishes V, J and clone size, whereas the DNA furnished D and trimming. Here the sample spans about 110,000 clones, 65% to 90% being singletons. The receptor's source is a woman of 80 years or more with active or convalescent COVID-19. The rearrangement links TRBV2 to TRBJ1-5; D might be TRBD1 (6 bases). Sample: peripheral blood. The CDR3 nucleotides read TGTGCCAGCAGTGACGAGGGGGGCAATCAGCCCCAGCATTTT. Its translation is CASSDEGGNQPQHF.